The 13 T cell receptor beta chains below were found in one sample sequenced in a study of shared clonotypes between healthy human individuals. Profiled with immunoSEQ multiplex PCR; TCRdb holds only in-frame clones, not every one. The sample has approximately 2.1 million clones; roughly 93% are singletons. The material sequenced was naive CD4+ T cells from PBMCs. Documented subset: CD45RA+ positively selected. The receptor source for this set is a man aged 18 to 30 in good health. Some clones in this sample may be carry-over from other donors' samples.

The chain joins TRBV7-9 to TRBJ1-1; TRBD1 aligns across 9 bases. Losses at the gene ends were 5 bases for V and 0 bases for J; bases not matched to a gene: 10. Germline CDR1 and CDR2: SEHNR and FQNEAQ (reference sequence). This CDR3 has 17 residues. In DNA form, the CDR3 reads TGTGCCAGCAGCCCGCGGACAGGGGCATCTATGAACACTGAAGCTTTCTTT. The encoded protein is CASSPRTGASMNTEAFF. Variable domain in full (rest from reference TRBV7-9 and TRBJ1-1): DTGVSQNPRHKITKRGQNVTFRCDPISEHNRLYWYRQTLGQGPEFLTYFQNEAQLEKSRLLSDRFSAERPKGSFSTLEIQRTEQGDSAMYLCASSPRTGASMNTEAFFGQGTRLTVV.

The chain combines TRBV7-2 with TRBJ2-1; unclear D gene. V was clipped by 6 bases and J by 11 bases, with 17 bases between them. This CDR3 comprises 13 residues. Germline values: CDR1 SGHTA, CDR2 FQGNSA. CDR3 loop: CASSPSQAPQQFF. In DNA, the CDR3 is TGTGCCAGCAGTCCAAGCCAAGCTCCTCAGCAGTTCTTC.

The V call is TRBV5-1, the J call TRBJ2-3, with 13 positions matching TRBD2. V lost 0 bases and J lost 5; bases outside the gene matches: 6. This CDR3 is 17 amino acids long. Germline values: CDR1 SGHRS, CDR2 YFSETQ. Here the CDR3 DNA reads TGCGCCAGCAGCTTGGATACTAGCGGGAGGGTAGGAGATACGCAGTATTTT. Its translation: CASSLDTSGRVGDTQYF.

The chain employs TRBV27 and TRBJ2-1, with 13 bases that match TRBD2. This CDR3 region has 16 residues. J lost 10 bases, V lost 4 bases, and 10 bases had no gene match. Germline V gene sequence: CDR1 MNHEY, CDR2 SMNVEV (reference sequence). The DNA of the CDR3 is TGTGCCAGCAGTTCCGCCGGGACTAGCGGGACTCGAGAGCAGTTCTTC. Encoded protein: CASSSAGTSGTREQFF.

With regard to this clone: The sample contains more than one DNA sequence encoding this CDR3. In DNA form, the CDR3 reads TGTGCCAGCAGTCCCACAGCAACTAATGAAAAACTGTTTTTT. This sequence encodes CASSPTATNEKLFF. The chain employs TRBV6-5 and TRBJ1-4, with D unclear. Trimming removed 5 bases at V and 0 bases at J, with 7 bases between. Per the germline V gene, CDR1 is MNHEY and CDR2 is SVGAGI. This CDR3 has 14 amino acids.

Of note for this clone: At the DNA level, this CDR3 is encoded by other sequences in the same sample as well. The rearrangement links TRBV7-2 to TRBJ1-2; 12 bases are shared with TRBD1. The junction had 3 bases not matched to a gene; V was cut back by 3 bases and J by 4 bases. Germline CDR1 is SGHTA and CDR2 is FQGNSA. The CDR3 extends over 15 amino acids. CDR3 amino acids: CASSLGQGAGYGYTF. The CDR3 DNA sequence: TGTGCCAGCAGCTTGGGACAGGGGGCTGGCTATGGCTACACCTTC.

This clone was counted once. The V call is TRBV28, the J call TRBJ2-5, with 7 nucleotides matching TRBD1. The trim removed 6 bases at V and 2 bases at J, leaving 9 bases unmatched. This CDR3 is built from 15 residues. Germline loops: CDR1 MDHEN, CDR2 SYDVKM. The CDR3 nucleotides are TGTGCCAGCAGCCGTATGACAGGGACGCAAGAGACCCAGTACTTC. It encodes CASSRMTGTQETQYF.

CDR3 nucleotides: TGCGCCAGCAGCGGGGGACAGCTCTATGGCTACACCTTC. As protein: CASSGGQLYGYTF. This chain links TRBV5-1 with TRBJ1-2; 7 nucleotides line up with TRBD1. The V gene end was trimmed by 4 bases and the J gene end by 4 bases; junction bases not matched to a gene: 4. The CDR3 runs 13 residues. Germline-derived CDR1 and CDR2 are SGHRS and YFSETQ. The full variable domain, completed using reference TRBV5-1 and TRBJ1-2, is KAGVTQTPRYLIKTRGQQVTLSCSPISGHRSVSWYQQTPGQGLQFLFEYFSETQRNKGNFPGRFSGRQFSNSRSEMNVSTLELGDSALYLCASSGGQLYGYTFGSGTRLTVV.

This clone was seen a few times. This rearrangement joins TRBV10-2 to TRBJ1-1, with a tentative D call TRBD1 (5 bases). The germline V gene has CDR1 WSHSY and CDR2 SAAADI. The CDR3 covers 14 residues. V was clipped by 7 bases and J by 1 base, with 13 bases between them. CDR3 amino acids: CASNTGTGNTEAFF. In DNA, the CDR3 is TGCGCCAGCAATACCGGGACGGGGAACACTGAAGCTTTCTTT.

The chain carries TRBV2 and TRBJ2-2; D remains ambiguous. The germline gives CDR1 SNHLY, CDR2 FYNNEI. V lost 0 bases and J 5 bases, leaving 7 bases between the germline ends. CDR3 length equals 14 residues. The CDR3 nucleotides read TGTGCCAGCAGTGAAGCCAGCCCAACCGGGGAGCTGTTTTTT. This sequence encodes CASSEASPTGELFF.

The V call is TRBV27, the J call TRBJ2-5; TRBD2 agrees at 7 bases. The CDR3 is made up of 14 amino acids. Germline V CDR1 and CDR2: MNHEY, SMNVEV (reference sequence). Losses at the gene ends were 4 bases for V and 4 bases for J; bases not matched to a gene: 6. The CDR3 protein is CASSYAGVLETQYF. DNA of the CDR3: TGTGCCAGCAGTTACGCGGGGGTTTTAGAGACCCAGTACTTC.

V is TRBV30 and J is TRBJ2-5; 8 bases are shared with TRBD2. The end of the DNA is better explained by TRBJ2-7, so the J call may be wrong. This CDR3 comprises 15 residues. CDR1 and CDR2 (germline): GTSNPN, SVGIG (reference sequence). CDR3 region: CAWSVYVGSGGEQYF. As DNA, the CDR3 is TGTGCCTGGAGTGTGTACGTCGGGAGCGGGGGCGAGCAGTACTTC.

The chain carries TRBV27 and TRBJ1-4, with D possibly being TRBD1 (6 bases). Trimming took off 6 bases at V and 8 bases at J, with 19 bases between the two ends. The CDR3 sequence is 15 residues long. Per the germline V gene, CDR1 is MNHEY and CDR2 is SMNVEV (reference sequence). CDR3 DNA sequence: TGTGCCAGCAGACGTTTGGGGGGGCGGGAAGAAAAACTGTTTTTT. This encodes CASRRLGGREEKLFF.